The 27 T cell receptor beta chains in this list originate from one sample, sequenced in a study of blood T cell repertoires in COVID-19. Produced via immunoSEQ multiplex PCR; TCRdb's table is partial and in-frame only. The table shows about 250,000 clones, with around 86% occurring only once. The sample taken for sequencing was PBMCs or T cells enriched from blood (not recorded which). The receptor set was obtained from a man between 18 and 29 years old who had recovered from COVID-19.

The chain links TRBV5-1 to TRBJ1-2; 7 bases agree with TRBD1. This CDR3 comprises 15 residues. Per the germline V gene, CDR1 is SGHRS and CDR2 is YFSETQ. V dropped 3 bases and J dropped 5; count of bases not matched to a gene: 10. The chain's CDR3 is CASSWDPGQLYGYTF. The DNA for the CDR3 is TGCGCCAGCAGCTGGGATCCGGGACAGCTTTATGGCTACACCTTC.

This chain uses TRBV6-4 with TRBJ1-6; the D is unclear. Germline assignment: CDR1 MRHNA and CDR2 SNTAGT. There are 13 residues in the CDR3. Trimming removed 3 bases at V and 7 bases at J, with 7 bases between. CDR3 residues: CASSETENSPLHF. CDR3 DNA: TGTGCCAGCAGTGAGACGGAGAATTCACCCCTCCACTTT.

V usage is TRBV27 and J usage is TRBJ1-1, with a possible D match to TRBD1 (6 bases). CDR1 is MNHEY, CDR2 SMNVEV, per germline (reference sequence). V was trimmed by 7 bases and J by 11 bases, leaving 20 bases between them. The CDR3 sequence is 13 residues long. CDR3 protein: CASISLIGGSAFF. CDR3 bases: TGTGCCAGCATTTCCCTAATAGGGGGATCGGCTTTCTTT.

This clone came up a few times. V is TRBV6-5 and J is TRBJ1-1; perhaps TRBD1 as D (6 bases). Trimming removed 6 bases at V and 6 bases at J, with 17 bases between. The length of the CDR3 is 14 residues. Germline CDR1 and CDR2: MNHEY and SVGAGI. This CDR3 reads CASRPQGGSAEAFF. For the CDR3, the DNA is TGTGCCAGCAGGCCACAGGGTGGAAGCGCTGAAGCTTTCTTT.

The V gene is TRBV2, the J gene TRBJ2-1; 11 bases fit TRBD2. With V trimmed by 1 base and J by 0 bases, 11 bases remained unmatched. Germline V gene sequence: CDR1 SNHLY, CDR2 FYNNEI. The CDR3 is 20 residues long. DNA for the CDR3: TGTGCCAGCAGTGAAGAGCTAGCGGGAGGATACCTTAGCTCCTACAATGAGCAGTTCTTC. Translating it yields CASSEELAGGYLSSYNEQFF.

Comment on this clone: The junction departs from germline at one end; a sequencing error may be responsible. The chain couples TRBV30 to TRBJ2-3; D is ambiguous. This CDR3 is 13 amino acids long. Looked up from germline, CDR1 is GTSNPN and CDR2 is SVGIG (reference sequence). In DNA, the CDR3 is TGTGCCTGGAGTGACGATTTCACAAATACGCAGTATTTT. Protein sequence: CAWSDDFTNTQYF.

This clone was picked up a small number of times. The J gene is TRBJ1-2, the V gene TRBV11-2; D is possibly TRBD1 (5 bases). Per germline, CDR1 SGHAT and CDR2 FQNNGV. The V end lost 8 bases, the J end lost 6 bases, and 19 bases lay between the germline ends. The CDR3 runs 14 residues. CDR3: CASQTWGRGNGYTF. The CDR3 DNA reads as TGTGCCAGCCAGACATGGGGGAGGGGAAATGGCTACACCTTC.

The rearrangement links TRBV7-9 to TRBJ2-1; 8 bases match TRBD2. V shed 6 bases and J 6 bases; nucleotides not matched to a gene: 7. Germline V gene sequence: CDR1 SEHNR, CDR2 FQNEAQ (reference sequence). The CDR3 has 14 residues. CDR3 protein: CASSSEAGANEQFF. The CDR3 region has the DNA TGTGCCAGCAGTTCTGAAGCGGGGGCCAATGAGCAGTTCTTC. Complete variable domain (other parts from reference TRBV7-9 and TRBJ2-1): DTGVSQNPRHKITKRGQNVTFRCDPISEHNRLYWYRQTLGQGPEFLTYFQNEAQLEKSRLLSDRFSAERPKGSFSTLEIQRTEQGDSAMYLCASSSEAGANEQFFGPGTRLTVL.

This sequence joins TRBV2 and TRBJ2-1; 12 nucleotides agree with TRBD2. The CDR3 covers 14 residues. Germline lookup yields CDR1 SNHLY and CDR2 FYNNEI. V shed 10 bases, J shed 7 bases, and the junction held 8 bases outside the gene matches. CDR3 DNA sequence: TGTGCCATCCCAGCGACTAGCGGGAGTAATGAGCAGTTCTTC. It specifies CAIPATSGSNEQFF.

This chain uses TRBV27 with TRBJ2-1; D uncertain. Trimming pared 6 bases from V and 7 bases from J, leaving 10 bases between. Germline V gene sequence: CDR1 MNHEY, CDR2 SMNVEV (reference sequence). The CDR3 spans 12 residues. In DNA form, the CDR3 reads TGTGCCAGCAGGAGAGGTTGGAATGAGCAGTTCTTC. Its translation is CASRRGWNEQFF.

The V call is TRBV5-4, the J call TRBJ1-4; 7 nucleotides align to TRBD1. The CDR3 covers 14 residues. V shed 2 bases and J 8 bases; nucleotides not matched to a gene: 6. Germline CDR1 and CDR2: SGHNT and YYREEE (reference sequence). The CDR3 loop reads CASSFSGTDEKLFF. DNA for the CDR3: TGTGCCAGCAGCTTCTCCGGGACAGACGAAAAACTGTTTTTT.

The V call is TRBV28, the J call TRBJ2-7; 8 bases fit TRBD2. Germline trimming cut 5 bases from V and 4 bases from J; bases unmatched to any gene: 4. The CDR3 has 13 residues. Germline-derived CDR1 and CDR2 are MDHEN and SYDVKM. CDR3 region: CASSAGGSYEQYF. The CDR3 DNA reads TGTGCCAGCAGTGCGGGAGGCTCGTACGAGCAGTACTTC.

The chain links TRBV2 to TRBJ2-5; D is unclear. Germline V CDR1 and CDR2: SNHLY, FYNNEI. V lost 6 bases to trimming and J lost 2 bases, with 4 bases between them. CDR3 size: 11 residues. CDR3 sequence reads: CASRRQETQYF. CDR3 bases: TGTGCCAGCAGGCGACAAGAGACCCAGTACTTC.

The chain carries TRBV18 and TRBJ1-6; a possible D gene is TRBD1 (6 bases). V was cut by 2 bases and J by 7 bases, with 15 bases left in between. The CDR3 is 16 residues long. In germline, CDR1 is KGHSH, CDR2 LQKENI. CDR3 sequence: CASSPAGQYPNSPLHF. The CDR3 bases are TGTGCCAGCTCACCAGCCGGACAGTACCCGAATTCACCCCTCCACTTT.

J is TRBJ2-2 and V is TRBV28; possibly TRBD2 for D (6 bases). The germline V and J ends were trimmed by 7 bases and 6 bases, with 15 bases remaining between them. The CDR3 has 14 residues. Germline assignment: CDR1 MDHEN and CDR2 SYDVKM. The CDR3 reads CASTREAGPGELFF. Here the CDR3 DNA reads TGTGCCAGCACCCGAGAGGCGGGACCCGGGGAGCTGTTTTTT.

The genes are TRBV4-2 and TRBJ2-1; D may be TRBD2 (6 bases). This CDR3 comprises 13 residues. Germline V gene sequence: CDR1 LGHNA, CDR2 YNFKEQ. Trimming took off 3 bases at V and 5 bases at J, with 8 bases between the two ends. The CDR3 nucleotides read TGTGCCAGCAGCCAGGGAGGCAACAATGAGCAGTTCTTC. It translates to CASSQGGNNEQFF.

V is TRBV19 and J is TRBJ1-2, with D tentatively TRBD1 (6 bases). The CDR3 extends over 13 amino acids. V dropped 6 bases and J dropped 3 bases, with 11 bases sitting between them. Germline values: CDR1 LNHDA, CDR2 SQIVND (reference sequence). This chain's CDR3 is CASRVDSDYGYTF. The CDR3, as DNA: TGTGCCAGTAGGGTGGACAGCGACTATGGCTACACCTTC.

The chain couples TRBV9 to TRBJ2-7, with 8 bases matching TRBD1. The ends lost 3 bases at V and 3 bases at J; junction bases unmatched: 5. CDR1 is SGDLS, CDR2 YYNGEE, per germline. The CDR3 has 14 amino acids. The CDR3, as DNA: TGTGCCAGCAGCGAGGGACAGGAGTTCTACGAGCAGTACTTC. It specifies CASSEGQEFYEQYF. Using reference TRBV9 and TRBJ2-7 for the parts outside the CDR3, the full variable domain is DSGVTQTPKHLITATGQRVTLRCSPRSGDLSVYWYQQSLDQGLQFLIQYYNGEERAKGNILERFSAQQFPDLHSELNLSSLELGDSALYFCASSEGQEFYEQYFGPGTRLTVT.

The rearrangement links TRBV25-1 to TRBJ1-2; no clear D gene. This CDR3 is 14 amino acids long. Germline V gives CDR1 MGHDK, CDR2 SYGVNS. V was cut by 0 bases and J by 1 base, with 6 bases left in between. CDR3 bases: TGTGCCAGCAGTGAATATGGCGGTAACTATGGCTACACCTTC. It is translated as CASSEYGGNYGYTF.

The chain uses TRBV5-1 and TRBJ1-5, with D maybe TRBD1 (6 bases). The CDR3 contains 19 residues. The V gene's germline CDR1 is SGHRS and CDR2 YFSETQ. V dropped 2 bases and J dropped 0 bases, with 21 bases sitting between them. DNA of the CDR3: TGCGCCAGCAGCTTAAGACAGGAAAGTGTATTATATAGCAATCAGCCCCAGCATTTT. Its protein is CASSLRQESVLYSNQPQHF.

The chain couples TRBV25-1 to TRBJ1-1; 8 bases map to TRBD1. V lost 5 bases to trimming and J lost 1 base; unmatched junction nucleotides: 6. The CDR3 loop spans 15 amino acids. Germline V gene lookup returns CDR1 MGHDK and CDR2 SYGVNS. CDR3 in amino acids: CASSSYRGRNTEAFF. CDR3 sequence (DNA): TGTGCCAGCAGTAGCTACAGGGGGAGGAACACTGAAGCTTTCTTT.

This chain links TRBV6-5 with TRBJ2-1, with TRBD2 matching over 7 bases. CDR1 and CDR2 (germline): MNHEY, SVGAGI. Unmatched junction bases numbered 9, after V lost 8 bases and J lost 2 bases. The CDR3 loop spans 15 amino acids. The CDR3 loop is CASPWGGPTYNEQFF. CDR3 DNA: TGTGCCAGCCCGTGGGGGGGTCCTACCTACAATGAGCAGTTCTTC.

The gene calls are TRBV27 and TRBJ2-5; D gene uncertain. The V and J ends lost 5 bases and 5 bases respectively, with 9 bases between them. This CDR3 contains 12 residues. CDR1 and CDR2 from the germline V gene are MNHEY and SMNVEV (reference sequence). The CDR3 DNA reads as TGTGCCAGCAGTGCCCTCGGGGAGACCCAGTACTTC. Translated: CASSALGETQYF.

This clone was seen a few times. The V and J genes are TRBV7-3 and TRBJ2-2, with D tentatively TRBD1 (6 bases). This CDR3 spans 15 amino acids. Germline CDR1 reads SGHTA; CDR2 reads FQGTGA. The ends were cut back, 5 bases at V and 4 bases at J, with 14 bases in the middle. This CDR3 is CASSLSGTITGELFF. The DNA of the CDR3 is TGTGCCAGCAGCCTCTCGGGGACAATCACCGGGGAGCTGTTTTTT.

This chain connects TRBV18 to TRBJ2-5; D might be TRBD1 (6 bases). The length of the CDR3 is 13 residues. V was cut by 6 bases and J by 3 bases, with 11 bases left in between. Germline CDR1 reads KGHSH; CDR2 reads LQKENI. CDR3 residues: CASSQRTEETQYF. The CDR3 coding sequence is TGTGCCAGCTCCCAAAGGACAGAAGAGACCCAGTACTTC.

The chain joins TRBV19 to TRBJ2-5; the match to TRBD2 covers 10 bases. The CDR3 runs 15 residues. The germline V gene encodes CDR1 LNHDA and CDR2 SQIVND (reference sequence). J gave up 9 bases and V 5 bases, and 12 bases lay outside the gene matches. The CDR3 DNA follows: TGTGCCAGTAGTCCCGGGGGACTAGCGTGGGAGGCCCAGTACTTC. This sequence encodes CASSPGGLAWEAQYF.

The rearrangement joins TRBV3-1 (or the pseudogene TRBV3-2) to TRBJ2-2, with 7 bases matching TRBD1. J gave up 2 bases and V 3 bases, and 12 bases lay outside the gene matches. This CDR3 is 18 amino acids long. The germline CDR1 and CDR2 sequences are LGHDT and YNNKEL (reference sequence). The CDR3 loop reads CASSQLGQYFSNTGELFF. The CDR3 DNA follows: TGTGCCAGCAGCCAGCTGGGACAGTACTTCTCTAACACCGGGGAGCTGTTTTTT.